This is a list of T cell receptor beta chains from one sample in a study of Ad26.COV2.S vaccination and SARS-CoV-2 variants. The method was immunoSEQ multiplex PCR; TCRdb's version includes in-frame clones alone and lacks a portion of them. The data contain some 480,000 clones, roughly 87% of them singletons. The sequencing used peripheral blood, collected in a trial of Ad26.COV2.S vaccine versus placebo. The receptors derive from a person between 18 and 60 years old who received the Ad26.COV2.S COVID-19 vaccine or a placebo. Each CDR3 is given with its conserved first and last residue. A D gene is named only where the DNA matches it firmly. Size values are once, few and many counts, or a class for expanded clones, and some rows have none.

size,V,D,J,CDR3,DNA
NA,TRBV27,TRBD1,TRBJ1-1,CASSKGTGNTEAFF,TGTGCCAGCAGTAAAGGGACAGGGAACACTGAAGCTTTCTTT
NA,TRBV28,NA,TRBJ1-4,CASSPERTRSAIELFF,TGTGCCAGCAGCCCCGAGAGGACACGGAGTGCGATCGAACTGTTTTTT
NA,TRBV3-1/TRBV3-2,NA,TRBJ2-1,CASSQGTASYNEQFF,TGTGCCAGCAGCCAAGGGACAGCCTCATACAATGAGCAGTTCTTC
NA,TRBV4-3,TRBD2,TRBJ2-3,CASSQEGGGTSMDTQYF,TGCGCCAGCAGCCAAGAAGGTGGGGGGACTAGCATGGATACGCAGTATTTT
NA,TRBV29-1,NA,TRBJ2-7,CSVALAGYEQYF,TGCAGCGTTGCTCTGGCGGGATACGAGCAGTACTTC
NA,TRBV6-5,TRBD1,TRBJ2-7,CASRTGGAYEQYF,TGTGCCAGCAGGACAGGGGGCGCATACGAGCAGTACTTC
NA,TRBV27,TRBD1,TRBJ1-3,CASRPGGSSGNTIYF,TGTGCCAGCAGGCCAGGGGGAAGCTCTGGAAACACCATATATTTT
NA,TRBV28,TRBD1,TRBJ1-1,CASSAPSTGHTEAFF,TGTGCCAGCAGTGCCCCCTCGACAGGGCACACTGAAGCTTTCTTT
once,TRBV3-1/TRBV3-2,NA,TRBJ1-6,CASSPSSNNSPLHF,TGTGCCAGCAGCCCCTCATCGAATAATTCACCCCTCCACTTT
NA,TRBV7-9,NA,TRBJ1-1,CASSLGLGAFF,TGTGCCAGCAGCTTAGGGCTGGGAGCTTTCTTT
NA,TRBV7-2,TRBD1,TRBJ1-1,CASSSGQGSEAFF,TGTGCCAGCAGCTCGGGACAGGGCTCTGAAGCTTTCTTT
once,TRBV13,TRBD1,TRBJ2-7,CASSFPGTGSYEQYF,TGTGCCAGCAGCTTCCCCGGGACAGGGTCCTACGAGCAGTACTTC
few,TRBV6-5,NA,TRBJ1-5,CASSRESGNQPQHF,TGTGCCAGCAGTAGAGAGTCGGGCAATCAGCCCCAGCATTTT
NA,TRBV6-5,NA,TRBJ2-3,CASSYGDSTDTQYF,TGTGCCAGCAGTTATGGGGACAGCACAGATACGCAGTATTTT
NA,TRBV15,NA,TRBJ2-2,CATSRDLGGGELFF,TGTGCCACCAGCAGAGATTTGGGGGGCGGGGAGCTGTTTTTT
NA,TRBV5-1,NA,TRBJ1-2,CASSLGPGALANYGYTF,TGCGCCAGCAGCTTGGGTCCAGGAGCCCTAGCTAACTATGGCTACACCTTC
NA,TRBV5-4,TRBD1,TRBJ2-7,CASSSDPGTGLVYEQYF,TGTGCCAGCAGCTCCGACCCCGGGACAGGCTTAGTCTACGAGCAGTACTTC
once,TRBV3-1/TRBV3-2,TRBD2,TRBJ2-6,CASSQPRGGTSGANVLTF,TGTGCCAGCAGCCAACCCCGGGGGGGGACGTCTGGGGCCAACGTCCTGACTTTC
NA,TRBV9,TRBD1,TRBJ1-2,CASSVVTGGYTF,TGTGCCAGCAGCGTAGTGACAGGGGGTTACACCTTC
NA,TRBV27,TRBD2,TRBJ2-1,CASSTPPLAGGPYNEQFF,TGTGCCAGCAGCACGCCGCCCTTAGCGGGAGGGCCTTACAATGAGCAGTTCTTC
NA,TRBV7-2,NA,TRBJ1-3,CASSLRGGGLDTIYF,TGTGCCAGCAGCCTACGGGGAGGGGGTTTGGACACCATATATTTT
once,TRBV18,NA,TRBJ2-3,CASSPRTDTQYF,TGTGCCAGCTCACCGCGCACAGATACGCAGTATTTT
NA,TRBV21-1,NA,TRBJ2-1,CASSKEGSRNEQFF,TGTGCCAGCAGCAAGGAGGGGAGTAGGAATGAGCAGTTCTTC
NA,TRBV6-7,NA,TRBJ2-1,CASRGTPGLPYSSYNEQFF,TGTGCCAGCAGGGGCACCCCGGGACTGCCATATAGCTCCTACAATGAGCAGTTCTTC
NA,TRBV9,NA,TRBJ2-1,CASSADGTTYNEQFF,TGTGCCAGCAGCGCCGATGGGACGACCTACAATGAGCAGTTCTTC
once,TRBV5-4,NA,TRBJ2-5,CASSLSPWLSDQETQYF,TGTGCCAGCAGCTTGTCCCCCTGGCTTTCCGACCAAGAGACCCAGTACTTC
NA,TRBV6-2/TRBV6-3,TRBD2,TRBJ2-7,CASSPGLAGGSYEQYF,TGTGCCAGCAGTCCGGGACTAGCGGGAGGGTCCTACGAGCAGTACTTC
NA,TRBV2,TRBD2,TRBJ2-1,CASSIRTGTSGNEQFF,TGTGCCAGCAGTATCCGGACGGGGACTAGCGGCAATGAGCAGTTCTTC